The next 20 T cell receptor beta chains were all read from a single sample in a study of shared clonotypes between healthy human individuals. The protocol was immunoSEQ multiplex PCR, while the TCRdb copy is restricted to in-frame clones and leaves out a portion. The sample gives roughly 1,500,000 clones, around 98.5% of which show up once; about 0.34% is in the top ten. Sequenced material: naive CD4+ T cells sorted from blood. Subset denoted: CD45RA+ positively selected. The origin of the receptors is a man aged 30-40 years in good health.

The chain has TRBV28 and TRBJ2-1, with 10 bases fitting TRBD2. Germline CDR1 reads MDHEN; CDR2 reads SYDVKM. This CDR3 region has 14 residues. Germline trimming cut 6 bases from V and 6 bases from J; bases unmatched to any gene: 5. CDR3 in amino acids: CASSSGTSVNEQFF. CDR3 DNA: TGTGCCAGCAGCTCCGGGACTAGCGTCAATGAGCAGTTCTTC.

The genes are TRBV18 and TRBJ2-1; tentative D call: TRBD2 (6 bases). Trimming shortened V by 5 bases and J by 10 bases, and 18 bases separated the two germline ends. Germline CDR1 is KGHSH and CDR2 is LQKENI. The CDR3 sequence is 14 residues long. In DNA, the CDR3 is TGTGCCAGCTCATCGAGCGGGCGGGTCCAGGAGCAGTTCTTC. Its translation: CASSSSGRVQEQFF.

The rearrangement links TRBV18 to TRBJ1-2; TRBD1 aligns across 8 bases. The CDR3 runs to 15 residues. CDR1 is KGHSH, CDR2 LQKENI, per germline. V was pared by 2 bases and J by 4 bases, with 6 bases of the junction left unmatched. CDR3 protein: CASSPSGQGGYGYTF. The CDR3 DNA reads TGTGCCAGCTCACCAAGCGGACAGGGAGGCTATGGCTACACCTTC.

The rearrangement links TRBV2 to TRBJ2-1; possibly TRBD1 for D (6 bases). The CDR3 runs 14 residues. CDR1 is SNHLY and CDR2 is FYNNEI in the germline V gene. Trimming shortened V by 5 bases and J by 9 bases, and 17 bases separated the two germline ends. The CDR3 DNA is TGTGCCAGCAGTTCCGGGACAAAAGAGGTTGAGCAGTTCTTC. The encoded protein is CASSSGTKEVEQFF.

The rearrangement joins TRBV10-1 to TRBJ2-3, with 9 bases matching TRBD2. After removal of 2 bases from V and 8 bases from J, the junction contained 5 bases not matched to a gene. CDR1 and CDR2 from the germline V gene are WNHNN and SYGVQD (reference sequence). The CDR3 has 14 amino acids. CDR3 sequence: CASSEGGRAGTQYF. CDR3 DNA: TGCGCCAGCAGTGAGGGCGGGAGGGCCGGTACGCAGTATTTT.

The chain has TRBV21-1 and TRBJ2-1; the table's D call, TRBD2, has no DNA check behind it. TRBV21-1 is a pseudogene segment. CDR3 length: 17 amino acids. CDR3 DNA: TGTGCCAGCGCCGGGACAGGTGGGACTAGCGGCAACAATGAGCAGTTCTTC. Its translation is CASAGTGGTSGNNEQFF.

J is TRBJ2-1 and V is TRBV15, with D tentatively TRBD1 (6 bases). Germline V lookup: CDR1 LNHNV, CDR2 YYDKDF (reference sequence). The V gene lost 0 bases and the J gene lost 1 base, with 10 bases spanning the gap. The CDR3 extends over 16 amino acids. CDR3 amino acids: CATSREYRVSYNEQFF. The CDR3 coding sequence is TGTGCCACCAGCAGAGAATACAGGGTATCCTACAATGAGCAGTTCTTC.

V and J are TRBV4-3 and TRBJ2-7, with TRBD1 matching over 7 bases. CDR1 and CDR2 from the germline V gene are LGHNA and YSLEER. The V and J ends lost 5 bases and 4 bases, in that order; junction bases with no gene match: 11. The CDR3 has 15 amino acids. CDR3: CASSAYRGQTYEQYF. For the CDR3, the DNA is TGCGCCAGCAGCGCCTACAGGGGCCAAACGTACGAGCAGTACTTC.

Details on this clone: Mismatch with germline at one junction end may stem from a read error. J is TRBJ2-7 and V is TRBV6-1; possibly TRBD2 for D (5 bases). CDR1 is MNHNS and CDR2 is SASEGT in the germline V gene. CDR3 length equals 14 residues. The CDR3 DNA is TGTGCCAGCAGTGAAGGGTGGACCCCCGACACCGGGGTCTTC. Encoded protein: CASSEGWTPDTGVF.

The CDR3 DNA sequence: TGTGCCAGCAGCAGGGGCGAAAGGCCTGGCGAGCAGTACTTC. Its translation: CASSRGERPGEQYF. V and J are TRBV6-5 and TRBJ2-7, with TRBD1 as a possible D gene (6 bases). Trimming removed 6 bases from V and 6 bases from J, with 18 bases in between. Germline CDR1 and CDR2: MNHEY and SVGAGI. The CDR3 is made up of 14 amino acids.

This chain links TRBV15 with TRBJ2-1; 7 nucleotides agree with TRBD1. The ends lost 1 base at V and 9 bases at J; junction bases unmatched: 12. Germline-derived CDR1 and CDR2 are LNHNV and YYDKDF (reference sequence). The CDR3 loop spans 16 amino acids. CDR3 in amino acids: CATSRVGDRVFGEQFF. The DNA of the CDR3 is TGTGCCACCAGCAGAGTTGGGGACAGAGTGTTCGGTGAGCAGTTCTTC. The whole variable domain, remainder taken from reference TRBV15 and TRBJ2-1, is DAMVIQNPRYQVTQFGKPVTLSCSQTLNHNVMYWYQQKSSQAPKLLFHYYDKDFNNEADTPDNFQSRRPNTSFCFLDIRSPGLGDTAMYLCATSRVGDRVFGEQFFGPGTRLTVL.

The V call is TRBV25-1, the J call TRBJ2-1; TRBD1 agrees at 8 bases. Germline V gene data show CDR1 as MGHDK and CDR2 as SYGVNS. This CDR3 has 15 residues. Trimming cost V 4 bases and J 6 bases; bases outside gene matches: 8. This CDR3 reads CASSGTGFPTNEQFF. The CDR3 DNA is TGTGCCAGCAGTGGGACAGGGTTTCCCACCAATGAGCAGTTCTTC.

The CDR3 nucleotides are TGTGCCAGCAGTGAACCGGGACTAGCGGAGCTAAACGAGCAGTACTTC. It specifies CASSEPGLAELNEQYF. The rearrangement links TRBV25-1 to TRBJ2-7; 11 bases map to TRBD2. Germline assignment: CDR1 MGHDK and CDR2 SYGVNS. The V segment lost 2 bases and the J segment 5 bases; nucleotides outside the gene matches: 8. This CDR3 is 16 amino acids long.

V and J are TRBV15 and TRBJ2-3; TRBD1 aligns across 7 bases. Trimming cost V 3 bases and J 8 bases; bases outside gene matches: 2. CDR1 and CDR2 from the germline V gene are LNHNV and YYDKDF (reference sequence). The CDR3 covers 12 residues. The CDR3 DNA follows: TGTGCCACCAGCAGGACAGGGACTACGCAGTATTTT. Its translation: CATSRTGTTQYF.

The rearrangement uses TRBV6-1 and TRBJ2-5; D tentatively reads TRBD1 or TRBD2 (5 bases each). The CDR3 contains 16 residues. The V end lost 4 bases, the J end lost 0 bases, and 15 bases lay between the germline ends. Germline CDR1 and CDR2: MNHNS and SASEGT. CDR3 residues: CASSGLTGTHQETQYF. Here the CDR3 DNA reads TGTGCCAGCAGTGGCCTTACTGGGACCCACCAAGAGACCCAGTACTTC.

This chain links TRBV4-1 with TRBJ1-4; the D gene is possibly TRBD1 (5 bases). The V and J ends lost 1 base and 5 bases respectively, with 8 bases between them. This CDR3 has 14 amino acids. Germline V gene data show CDR1 as MGHRA and CDR2 as YSYEKL. CDR3 DNA sequence: TGCGCCAGCAGCCAAGGACAGCCAAATGAAAAACTGTTTTTT. Amino acid sequence: CASSQGQPNEKLFF.

This chain joins TRBV6-1 and TRBJ2-7, with no clear D. The CDR3 is made up of 14 amino acids. Deletions cut 7 bases from V and 1 base from J, with 14 bases between. The germline CDR1 and CDR2 sequences are MNHNS and SASEGT. In DNA form, the CDR3 reads TGTGCCAGCATTCAGTCGGCAGGTTCCTACGAGCAGTACTTC. Translating gives CASIQSAGSYEQYF.

This chain connects TRBV20-1 to TRBJ2-1; D not resolved. Germline V gene data show CDR1 as DFQATT and CDR2 as SNEGSKA (reference sequence). With 5 bases removed from V and 10 bases from J, the gap between germline ends came to 12 bases. This CDR3 comprises 11 residues. CDR3: CSAHHKSEQFF. The CDR3 region has the DNA TGCAGTGCTCACCATAAATCCGAGCAGTTCTTC.

In the case of this clone: Other DNA sequences in this specimen translate into the identical CDR3. The chain employs TRBV20-1 and TRBJ1-4; D is uncertain. The germline gives CDR1 DFQATT, CDR2 SNEGSKA (reference sequence). V shed 6 bases and J shed 8 bases, with 7 bases lying between them. The CDR3 spans 10 residues. The CDR3 is CSALGEKLFF. For the CDR3, the DNA is TGCAGTGCCCTGGGAGAAAAACTGTTTTTT.

J is TRBJ1-5 and V is TRBV6-1, with unresolved D. Per the germline V gene, CDR1 is MNHNS and CDR2 is SASEGT. V lost 0 bases, J lost 11 bases, and 14 bases lay in between. The CDR3 is made up of 14 amino acids. The CDR3, as DNA: TGTGCCAGCAGTGAAGCGATCAGGTTTCCCTCCCAGCATTTT. Translating gives CASSEAIRFPSQHF.